The rows below give T cell receptor beta chains drawn from one sample of a study of T cell repertoires in cytomegalovirus infection. Via MiXCR, TCRdb re-called the reads, giving one row per CDR3 protein. The repertoire holds more than 400,000 distinct CDR3 sequences, with around 27% as singletons. The material sequenced was PBMCs. Every receptor here comes from a human donor in good health (CMV status not recorded). Some clones in this sample may be carry-over from other donors' samples. The CDR3 runs from the conserved cysteine through the conserved F or W. A D gene is named only where the DNA matches it firmly. Size is omitted from some rows. Given values are once, few, many or a class for expanded clones.

>TRBJ1-2|14|NA|TRBV12-3/TRBV12-4|many
TGTGCCAGCAGTACCAACCGGGGTCCCTATGGCTACACCTTC
CASSTNRGPYGYTF
>TRBJ1-2|15|NA|TRBV6-5|NA
TGTGCCAGCACCTCCCCGGGCAGGGCGAACTATGGCTACACCTTC
CASTSPGRANYGYTF
>TRBJ1-1|13|NA|TRBV5-1|NA
TGCGCCAGCAGTGACAGCGACCTCACTGAAGCTTTCTTT
CASSDSDLTEAFF
>TRBJ2-3|12|NA|TRBV7-6|few
TGTGCCGTTAGGAGAACTGGCGTTACGCAGTATTTT
CAVRRTGVTQYF
>TRBJ2-1|12|NA|TRBV30|few
TGTGCCTGGAGTGTATACGGAAGTGAGCAGTTCTTC
CAWSVYGSEQFF
>TRBJ2-2|16|TRBD2|TRBV7-3|many
TGTGCCAGCAGCTTAAGACTAGCGGTGAACACCGGGGAGCTGTTTTTT
CASSLRLAVNTGELFF
>TRBJ2-1|19|TRBD2|TRBV7-2|many
TGTGCCAGCAGGGAAAGGGCGGGAGGGAGGGCTGTAACCTACAATGAGCAGTTCTTC
CASRERAGGRAVTYNEQFF
>TRBJ1-5|15|NA|TRBV4-1|NA
TGCGCCAGCAGCCAGAGTCCCGGGAGCAATCAGCCCCAGCATTTT
CASSQSPGSNQPQHF
>TRBJ2-1|16|NA|TRBV19|many
TGTGCCAGTAGTCCGAGGACTGCTAGCTCCTACAATGAGCAGTTCTTC
CASSPRTASSYNEQFF
>TRBJ2-3|17|TRBD2|TRBV7-6|many
TGTGCCAGCAGCTTAGCCGGGACTAGCGGCCACACAGATACGCAGTATTTT
CASSLAGTSGHTDTQYF
>TRBJ2-2|11|NA|TRBV20-1|NA
TGCAGTGCCAGACGCAGCGGGGAGCTGTTTTTT
CSARRSGELFF
>TRBJ1-1|11|NA|TRBV20-1|few
TGCAGCTCCAGGGTGACCACTGAAGCTTTCTTT
CSSRVTTEAFF
>TRBJ1-1|13|NA|TRBV2|few
TGTGCCAGCAGTGAAGCCCCATGGCTTGGCGCTTTCTTT
CASSEAPWLGAFF
>TRBJ1-2|13|NA|TRBV25-1|few
TGTGCCAGCAGTGAATCGCAGGGTTTGGGCTACACCTTC
CASSESQGLGYTF
>TRBJ2-7|12|NA|TRBV11-2|few
TGTGCCAGCAGCTCCCTGATCGGCGAGCAGTACTTC
CASSSLIGEQYF
>TRBJ1-1|18|NA|TRBV7-2|NA
TGTGCCAGCAGCCGGGGGGCCAGGGCAGTGGAGAAGAACACTGAAGCTTTCTTT
CASSRGARAVEKNTEAFF
>TRBJ2-1|16|NA|TRBV5-4|NA
TGTGCCAGCAGCTTGGATGCGGCGGGCTCCTACAATGAGCAGTTCTTC
CASSLDAAGSYNEQFF
>TRBJ1-2|14|NA|TRBV19|few
TGTGCCAGTAGGACCGTCACAGGAACATATGGCTACACCTTC
CASRTVTGTYGYTF
>TRBJ2-1|15|TRBD2|TRBV6-6|few
TGTGCCAGCTCGAACGGCGGGAGCTCCTACAATGAGCAGTTCTTC
CASSNGGSSYNEQFF
>TRBJ1-5|14|NA|TRBV12-3/TRBV12-4|NA
TGTGCCAGCAACCCCCCGGGAGGGAATCAGCCCCAGCATTTT
CASNPPGGNQPQHF
>TRBJ2-3|16|TRBD2|TRBV7-2|many
TGTGCCAGCAGCTCGGGACTAGCGGGAGGGTTGGATACGCAGTATTTT
CASSSGLAGGLDTQYF
>TRBJ2-1|11|NA|TRBV6-7|few
TGTGCCAGCAGTTACGGGGGTCTGGGGTTCTTC
CASSYGGLGFF
>TRBJ2-3|14|TRBD2|TRBV9|few
TGTGCCAGCAGCGGAACTAGCGGGAGTGGTACGCAGTATTTT
CASSGTSGSGTQYF
>TRBJ1-1|13|NA|TRBV28|NA
TGTGCCAGCAGTTTGGGGCAGGAGACTGAAGCTTTCTTT
CASSLGQETEAFF
>TRBJ2-7|13|TRBD1|TRBV24-1|NA
TGTGCCACCGGACCGGGACAGTCCTACGAGCAGTACTTC
CATGPGQSYEQYF
>TRBJ2-7|13|TRBD1|TRBV5-4|few
TGTGCCAGCAGGCCCGGGACAGTCGACGAGCAGTACTTC
CASRPGTVDEQYF
>TRBJ2-2|17|TRBD2|TRBV7-8|few
TGTGCCAGCAGCCAAATCTCGGGACTACCGAACACCGGGGAGCTGTTTTTT
CASSQISGLPNTGELFF
>TRBJ1-4|16|NA|TRBV7-2|few
TGTGCCAGCAGCTTAGTAGGCGGCAGGGTGGGGGAAAAACTGTTTTTT
CASSLVGGRVGEKLFF
>TRBJ2-5|15|TRBD2|TRBV12-3/TRBV12-4|few
TGTGCCAGCAGTTCGGAAGCGGGAGGGGGAGAGACCCAGTACTTC
CASSSEAGGGETQYF
>TRBJ1-3|17|TRBD1|TRBV5-6|NA
TGTGCCAGCAGCACGATCGACAGGGGTGACGTCGGAAACACCATATATTTT
CASSTIDRGDVGNTIYF
>TRBJ2-7|10|NA|TRBV20-1|NA
TGCAGTGCCACGGGAGCCGAGCAGTACTTC
CSATGAEQYF
>TRBJ2-1|15|TRBD1|TRBV29-1|few
TGCAGCGTCGCCTTAACAGGGGGGATCGACAATGAGCAGTTCTTC
CSVALTGGIDNEQFF
>TRBJ1-4|15|TRBD1|TRBV11-2|few
TGTGCCAGCAGCATGGGACAGAACCAAGATGAAAAACTGTTTTTT
CASSMGQNQDEKLFF
>TRBJ2-5|12|NA|TRBV7-9|few
TGTGCCAGCAGCTTAAGGGGAAAGACCCAGTACTTC
CASSLRGKTQYF
>TRBJ1-6|13|NA|TRBV7-2|many
TGTGCCAGCAGCTTGGACGGAAATTCACCCCTCCACTTT
CASSLDGNSPLHF
>TRBJ2-5|15|TRBD1|TRBV11-1|NA
TGTGCCAGCAGCGCAGGACAGGGGTCGGCAGAGACCCAGTACTTC
CASSAGQGSAETQYF
>TRBJ2-1|13|TRBD2|TRBV2|few
TGTGCCAGCTCTCTAGCGGAGTGGAATGAGCAGTTCTTC
CASSLAEWNEQFF
>TRBJ1-5|13|NA|TRBV7-2|many
TGTGCCAGCAGCGCGACTAGCGTTGAGCCCCAGCATTTT
CASSATSVEPQHF
>TRBJ2-3|16|NA|TRBV20-1|NA
TGCAGTGCTAGTGCAAGACTCCCCGGCCGCACAGATACGCAGTATTTT
CSASARLPGRTDTQYF
>TRBJ2-7|13|NA|TRBV5-6|NA
TGTGCCAGCAGCCAGTTTGGTCCATACGAGCAGTACTTC
CASSQFGPYEQYF
>TRBJ2-5|12|NA|TRBV2|NA
TGTGCCAGCAGCGCTCTTCAAGAGACCCAGTACTTC
CASSALQETQYF